This TCR beta chain was sequenced for a study of T cells in tumors after PD-1 blockade. Across the whole study: Patients had no prior checkpoint blockade, systemic immunosuppressants, or anti-cancer therapy within 4 weeks. During anti-PD-1 treatment, some patients continued daily vismodegib 150 mg.

Germline V gene sequence: CDR1 SGHNT, CDR2 YENEEA. The CDR3 totals 14 residues. The germline V and J ends were trimmed by 5 bases and 3 bases, with 11 bases remaining between them. TCRdb keeps only in-frame clones here, not all; method: immunoSEQ multiplex PCR. The sample includes some 60,000 clones, around three quarters of them seen just once. The TCR sequence derives from a human donor with basal cell carcinoma. The sample in question was PBMCs, obtained before anti-PD-1 treatment. The chain is built from TRBV11-3 and TRBJ2-1, with a possible D match to TRBD1 (6 bases). The CDR3 is CASSQGGSYNEQFF. As DNA, the CDR3 is TGTGCCAGCAGCCAAGGGGGTAGCTACAATGAGCAGTTCTTC.